This T cell receptor (beta chain) appears in the sequencing data of a study of OX40 agonist ivuxolimab in advanced cancers. Trimming left V 5 bases short and J 9 bases short, with 16 bases between. The germline gives CDR1 MNHEY, CDR2 SVGAGI. The CDR3 spans 13 residues. Study-wide results and caveats: In the expanded peripheral T cells, antigen specificity was never determined. The CD4+ and CD8+ T cells in the blood had expanded clonally by week 6 at 0.1 to 3.0 mg/kg.

On this clone: Its antigen is unidentified.

Using immunoSEQ multiplex PCR, the repertoire was profiled, and TCRdb retains in-frame clones only, with some absent. Found here are around 64,000 clones, 80% of them singletons; the top ten hold 1.2%. This sequence joins TRBV6-5 and TRBJ2-5; TRBD2 is a possible D gene (5 bases). This material consisted of CD4+ or CD8+ T cells sorted from blood, taken in a trial of the OX40 agonist ivuxolimab. The receptor's source is an adult with an advanced solid tumor such as melanoma, head and neck, liver or kidney cancer. The CDR3 DNA reads as TGTGCCAGCAGTGGACTGGACCGCGCGGCCCAGTACTTC. Translating it yields CASSGLDRAAQYF.